The sequence of this TCR beta chain was determined in a study of T cells in Graves' hyperthyroidism and ophthalmopathy (dated by TCRdb to about 2019). In terms of the full investigation: Peripheral blood was collected at initial diagnosis, before any treatment. To identify distinguishing TCR V-J signatures, a discovery cohort of around 100 patients was used, comprising under 45 with Graves' ophthalmopathy and 57 with stable Graves' hyperthyroidism. Whether ophthalmopathy could be predicted prospectively was tested in an independent validation cohort made up of under 20 hyperthyroidism patients plus 17 patients who later progressed to ophthalmopathy. The 75 to 100 discovery patients were randomly divided into training and test sets at a 7:3 ratio. In several Graves' hyperthyroidism patients, the study also compared T-cell repertoires from thyroid tissue with T-cell repertoires from blood. After sampling, hyperthyroidism patients received methimazole starting at 30 mg daily, and ophthalmopathy patients received high-dose intravenous methylprednisolone. The paper describes TCR Vbeta CDR3 sequencing of 120 to 150 peripheral blood samples, made up of 43 ophthalmopathy patients, roughly 75 hyperthyroidism patients and 17 progressor patients. Results the study describes overall, beyond this receptor: Most expanded thyroid clonotypes (frequency above 0.001) were also detected in blood, a finding suggesting that blood repertoires may reflect thyroid immune responses. Ophthalmopathy was separated from stable hyperthyroidism by a 13 V-J signature model, with over 85% sensitivity and approximately 81% specificity obtained in cross-validation and 80%/75% obtained in testing. Sample size was not statistically predetermined, and blinding of investigators to group allocation was not performed. During validation, the model predicted progression to ophthalmopathy a median of approximately 6 months ahead of onset, with approximately 71% sensitivity and under 85% specificity.

A note on this clonotype: It lacks a known antigen. A much larger clone is a single base away; this may be a read error.

Stable Graves' hyperthyroidism was defined as the absence of progression to ophthalmopathy over 18 months of follow-up. Hyperthyroidism patients were aged 18 to 65 years and newly diagnosed, with disease duration of less than 2 months. Patients with uncontrolled infections, other autoimmune diseases, pregnancy or lactation were excluded. Diagnoses were based on clinical symptoms, serum thyroxine and TRAb, thyroid ultrasound and orbital computed tomography. PBMCs were isolated from about 10 ml of fresh peripheral blood by Ficoll-Paque density gradient centrifugation. Trizol reagent was used to extract total RNA, and RNA quality was then checked on an Agilent 2100 Bioanalyzer. CDR1 and CDR2 are read off the germline V gene as MNHEY and SVGEGT. Including cysteine and phenylalanine, the CDR3 has 16 amino acids. Only CDR3 DNA is held: 48 bases, read in frame from base 1. V is trimmed back by 5 bases and J by 2 bases, and the junction contains 11 bases that no gene match accounts for.

The TCR beta CDR3 regions were amplified from the RNA transcripts. The first round of RT-PCR for the TCR CDR3 was performed with the HTBI primer set and the Qiagen OneStep RT-PCR kit. Libraries were constructed in a second round of multiplex PCR, after which size selection and purification were performed. Paired-end sequencing of the libraries was performed with 100 bp reads on an Illumina HiSeq2000. As for the authors' bioinformatics: SOAPnuke was used to process the raw data, throwing out any read that contained adapters or uncalled bases, had a mean Phred below 15, or lacked an exact constant-primer or identifier match. High-quality paired reads were merged with COPE v1.2.5, and unique nucleotide sequences were defined as clonotypes. Clonotypes were aligned to IMGT TRBV, TRBD and TRBJ reference segments using MiTCR v1.1. Analysis was restricted to V-J combinations with a frequency above 0.0001, which covered about 99% of repertoires. The TCS score was defined as F50 (clonal expansion) divided by E x V (chaos), with BLOSUM62-based TCRdist calculated between CDR3 peptides within each V-J. Welch's t-statistics and random forest reduced around 520 V-J features to under 15, which were used in a naive Bayes classifier (R e1071). TCRdb reprocessing: public reads trimmed at Q25 with fastp, clones called with MiXCR, in-frame beta chains kept. Rows matching on CDR3 protein sequence are summarized as one entry with the most common DNA and genes. The V and J calls follow TCRdb's processing rather than the paper's. This sample is represented by roughly 380,000 distinct CDR3 sequences; approximately 14% of them were singletons. The ten largest make up less than 6.5% of the sample.

The chain is made from TRBV6-2 or TRBV6-3 and TRBJ1-1, with 7 middle bases fitting TRBD1. This sequence was found in a woman between 18 and 29 years old with Graves' hyperthyroidism. Sequenced input: blood. The DNA sequence is as follows: TGTGCCAGCAGTCGACAGGGAGGGAGGATTAACACTGAAGCTTTCTTT. The encoded protein is CASSRQGGRINTEAFF.